Each of the 10 T cell receptor beta chains below was sequenced from the same sample in a study of identical twins. TCRdb itself ran the 5' RACE reads through MiXCR, one entry per CDR3 protein. The table lists approximately 1.8 million distinct CDR3 sequences, roughly a third of them singletons. Sequenced sample: cord blood. Source of these receptors: a newborn girl in good health.

This sequence joins TRBV12-3 or TRBV12-4 and TRBJ2-7; TRBD2 matches at 7 bases. The CDR3 runs 18 residues. With V trimmed by 6 bases and J by 1 base, 18 bases remained unmatched. CDR3 nucleotides: TGTGCCAGCAGGAGGGGTGTGGGGTCTAGCGGATTTTCCTACGAGCAGTACTTC. Amino acid sequence: CASRRGVGSSGFSYEQYF.

This chain connects TRBV28 to TRBJ2-7, with unresolved D. Trimming shortened V by 1 base and J by 0 bases, and 22 bases separated the two germline ends. The CDR3 length is 19 residues. Germline CDR1 reads MDHEN; CDR2 reads SYDVKM. Here the CDR3 DNA reads TGTGCCAGCAGTTTATTTTACACAGCTTATTCCACTTCCTCCTACGAGCAGTACTTC. The encoded protein is CASSLFYTAYSTSSYEQYF.

A word on this clonotype: This sequence may be a read error, since a much larger clone differs from it by one base. This chain uses TRBV13 with TRBJ2-7; 11 bases are shared with TRBD2. The J segment lost 7 bases and the V segment lost 5 bases, leaving 16 bases of the junction unmatched. The CDR3 loop spans 17 amino acids. Germline values: CDR1 PRHDT, CDR2 FYEKMQ (reference sequence). The CDR3 sequence is CASSPRLAGSSYNEQYF. The CDR3 DNA follows: TGTGCCAGCAGCCCTAGACTAGCGGGGAGCTCCTACAATGAGCAGTACTTC.

This clonotype was detected only a few times. The CDR3 nucleotides read TGTGCCAGCAGCCTGGACCGGGACAGGTACTACGAGCAGTACTTC. Translation: CASSLDRDRYYEQYF. The genes are TRBV12-3 or TRBV12-4 and TRBJ2-7; 8 bases fit TRBD1. This CDR3 spans 15 amino acids. The junction had 10 bases not matched to a gene; V was cut back by 6 bases and J by 3 bases.

This clonotype has just a few counts. The chain employs TRBV2 and TRBJ2-7; D is possibly TRBD1 (5 bases). Germline V gene sequence: CDR1 SNHLY, CDR2 FYNNEI. V lost 8 bases to trimming and J lost 0 bases, with 11 bases between them. This CDR3 spans 13 amino acids. As DNA, the CDR3 is TGTGCCAGCGAGGACACCAGCTCCTACGAGCAGTACTTC. Translation: CASEDTSSYEQYF.

The table lists this clonotype with a few counts. This sequence joins TRBV25-1 and TRBJ1-1; 8 nucleotides line up with TRBD1. Unmatched junction bases numbered 7, after V lost 0 bases and J lost 7 bases. This CDR3 is 15 amino acids long. CDR1 MGHDK and CDR2 SYGVNS come from the germline V gene. The CDR3 DNA is TGTGCCAGCAGTGAATATGCAACCGGGACAGGTGAAGCTTTCTTT. Protein sequence: CASSEYATGTGEAFF.

This clonotype came up a few times. The chain's CDR3 is CASSQDSHSTDTQYF. Written as DNA, the CDR3 is TGTGCCAGCAGCCAAGACTCCCACAGCACAGATACGCAGTATTTT. This sequence joins TRBV3-1 and TRBJ2-3; no clear D. The CDR3 length is 15 residues. The germline CDR1 and CDR2 sequences are LGHDT and YNNKEL (reference sequence). Trimming stripped 0 bases from V and 0 bases from J, with 7 bases between.

CDR3 DNA sequence: TGTGCCAGCAGGGCGGACAGGGTTTCGGGCTACACCTTC. This encodes CASRADRVSGYTF. The rearrangement joins TRBV6-1 to TRBJ1-2; 8 bases align to TRBD1. Germline-derived CDR1 and CDR2 are MNHNS and SASEGT. This CDR3 spans 13 amino acids. J lost 8 bases, V lost 6 bases, and 8 bases had no gene match.

This clonotype appeared a single time. The gene calls are TRBV20-1 and TRBJ2-3; 7 bases are a match to TRBD2. CDR1 and CDR2 (germline): DFQATT, SNEGSKA (reference sequence). J lost 2 bases, V lost 3 bases, and 11 bases had no gene match. CDR3 size: 16 residues. CDR3 region: CSASIGGRAVTDTQYF. CDR3 sequence (DNA): TGCAGTGCTAGTATTGGTGGGAGGGCCGTCACAGATACGCAGTATTTT.

The chain links TRBV7-9 to TRBJ2-3; a weak D match, TRBD2 (6 bases). V shed 6 bases and J shed 1 base, with 17 bases lying between them. CDR1 and CDR2 from the germline V gene are SEHNR and FQNEAQ (reference sequence). The CDR3 runs 16 residues. The CDR3 spells CASSPRRVPGTDTQYF. CDR3 nucleotides: TGTGCCAGCAGTCCGCGGAGGGTTCCAGGCACAGATACGCAGTATTTT.